This T cell receptor beta chain is from a study of T-cell memory formation after mild COVID-19. As to this clonotype: Its antigen is unknown.

Overall study findings and caveats: Pre-infection memory already had some responding clones, implying cross-reactive memory joined.

Employing constant-segment primers, 5'RACE generated TCR alpha and TCR beta cDNA libraries bearing sample barcodes and UMIs. MiXCR was run by TCRdb on the 5' RACE reads, yielding one entry per CDR3 protein. The repertoire holds about 420,000 distinct CDR3 sequences, with around a quarter as singletons. This CDR3 region has 14 residues. V was shortened by 7 bases and J by 8 bases, with 18 bases between the two germline ends. The source material was PBMCs or a T cell subset sorted from them (not recorded which). The clonotype comes from an adult woman who had mild COVID-19 (a few samples of this study predate the infection). Cell type and time point are not known. The chain recombines TRBV12-3 or TRBV12-4 with TRBJ2-1; D uncertain. The CDR3 DNA reads TGTGCCAGCACCCTAACCCTGAGGAGCGATGAGCAGTTCTTC. Its translation: CASTLTLRSDEQFF.